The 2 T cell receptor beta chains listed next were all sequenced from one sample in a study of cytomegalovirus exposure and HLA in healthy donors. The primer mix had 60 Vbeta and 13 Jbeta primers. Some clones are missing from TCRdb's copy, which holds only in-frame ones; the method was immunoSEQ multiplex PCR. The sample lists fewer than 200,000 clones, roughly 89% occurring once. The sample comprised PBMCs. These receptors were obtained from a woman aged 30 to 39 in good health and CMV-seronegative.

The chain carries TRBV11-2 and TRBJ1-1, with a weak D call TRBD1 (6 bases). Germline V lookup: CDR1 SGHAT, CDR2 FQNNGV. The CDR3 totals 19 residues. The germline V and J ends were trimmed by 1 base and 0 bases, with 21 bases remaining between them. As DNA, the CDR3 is TGTGCCAGCAGCTTAGGCCTCATATCAACCGGGACATTGAACACTGAAGCTTTCTTT. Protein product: CASSLGLISTGTLNTEAFF.

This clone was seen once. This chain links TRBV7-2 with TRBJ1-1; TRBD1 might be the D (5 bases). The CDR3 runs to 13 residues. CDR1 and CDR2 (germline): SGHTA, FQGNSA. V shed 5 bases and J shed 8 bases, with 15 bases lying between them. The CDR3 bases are TGTGCCAGCAGCAGAGGGAGGGGTCTCGAAGCTTTCTTT. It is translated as CASSRGRGLEAFF.